The text below deals with one T cell receptor beta chain. The primer mix had 60 Vbeta and 13 Jbeta primers. Using immunoSEQ multiplex PCR, the repertoire was profiled, and TCRdb retains in-frame clones only, with some absent. The data hold about 120,000 clones, with about three quarters observed a single time. The sample is drawn from a study of cytomegalovirus exposure and HLA in healthy donors. Trimming cost V 6 bases and J 2 bases, with 11 bases left between them. This CDR3 comprises 13 residues. Germline-derived CDR1 and CDR2 are MNHEY and SVGAGI. The sequence came from a woman aged 25 to 39 in good health and CMV-seropositive. This chain connects TRBV6-5 to TRBJ2-7, with D possibly matching TRBD1 (6 bases). The sequencing sample was made of PBMCs. The CDR3 DNA reads as TGTGCCAGCAGCCAAACAGGGACCTACGAGCAGTACTTC. Amino acids: CASSQTGTYEQYF.